Below are 21 T cell receptor beta chains sequenced from a single sample in a study of cytomegalovirus exposure and HLA in healthy donors. The primer mix had 60 Vbeta and 13 Jbeta primers. TCRdb's copy holds only in-frame clones and misses some; the assay was immunoSEQ multiplex PCR. The top ten clones hold roughly an eighth of a sample with about 140,000 clones, 73% of them seen once. The sequencing input was PBMCs. These receptors were collected from a human donor in good health.

The V call is TRBV11-3, the J call TRBJ2-3; D might be TRBD1 (6 bases). Germline CDR1 and CDR2: SGHNT and YENEEA. Trimming left V 3 bases short and J 4 bases short, with 14 bases between. This CDR3 contains 15 residues. CDR3 nucleotides: TGTGCCAGCAGCTTTCTAGGGGGATCTCCAGATACGCAGTATTTT. Translating it yields CASSFLGGSPDTQYF.

This clone has only a few counts. The rearrangement links TRBV10-3 to TRBJ2-7, with TRBD1 matching over 7 bases. Trimming at V came to 4 bases and at J to 7 bases, leaving 10 bases not matched to a gene. This CDR3 is built from 14 residues. The germline V gene encodes CDR1 ENHRY and CDR2 SYGVKD. DNA of the CDR3: TGTGCCATCAGTGGAGACAGGGCACCTGGGGAGCAGTACTTC. It yields the protein CAISGDRAPGEQYF.

The chain has TRBV11-1 and TRBJ2-1; tentatively, D is TRBD2 (5 bases). The germline V and J ends were trimmed by 0 bases and 0 bases, with 9 bases remaining between them. The CDR3 is 16 residues long. In germline, CDR1 is SGHAT, CDR2 FQDESV (reference sequence). The CDR3 region is CASSLAGNPSYNEQFF. CDR3 nucleotides: TGTGCCAGCAGCTTAGCCGGGAACCCCTCCTACAATGAGCAGTTCTTC.

This clone showed up just a few times. The CDR3 protein is CASSIIFRGWETQYF. Written as DNA, the CDR3 is TGTGCCAGTAGTATAATTTTCCGGGGATGGGAGACCCAGTACTTC. This chain links TRBV19 with TRBJ2-5; D is possibly TRBD2 (5 bases). Germline V lookup: CDR1 LNHDA, CDR2 SQIVND (reference sequence). The CDR3 spans 15 residues. Trimming cost V 2 bases and J 5 bases, with 15 bases left between them.

The rearrangement joins TRBV10-2 to TRBJ2-1; D might be TRBD2 (6 bases). Germline CDR1 and CDR2: WSHSY and SAAADI. Trimming stripped 6 bases from V and 7 bases from J, with 19 bases between. The CDR3 length is 15 residues. CDR3 in DNA: TGCGCCAGCAGAATTTCCGGGACCGGGGGTAATGAGCAGTTCTTC. It yields the protein CASRISGTGGNEQFF.

This clone was detected only once. The chain combines TRBV2 with TRBJ1-3; D may be TRBD1 (5 bases). Between the trimmed V and J ends, which lost 2 bases and 3 bases, there was a span of 14 bases. This CDR3 contains 16 residues. CDR1 is SNHLY, CDR2 FYNNEI, per germline. For the CDR3, the DNA is TGTGCCAGCAGTGAAACGGAGACAGAAGTTGGAAACACCATATATTTT. This sequence encodes CASSETETEVGNTIYF. The full variable domain, its missing parts supplied by reference TRBV2 and TRBJ1-3, is EPEVTQTPSHQVTQMGQEVILRCVPISNHLYFYWYRQILGQKVEFLVSFYNNEISEKSEIFDDQFSVERPDGSNFTLKIRSTKLEDSAMYFCASSETETEVGNTIYFGEGSWLTVV.

This clone was observed once. For the CDR3, the DNA is TGTGCCAGTAGCACAGGGGCGGGGTACGAGCAGTACTTC. Translation: CASSTGAGYEQYF. The V gene is TRBV19, the J gene TRBJ2-7, with D perhaps matching TRBD1 (7 bases). Trimming cost V 6 bases and J 4 bases, with 13 bases left between them. Germline CDR1 LNHDA, CDR2 SQIVND (reference sequence). The CDR3 sequence is 13 residues long.

The rearrangement links TRBV27 to TRBJ1-4, with unresolved D. CDR1 is MNHEY and CDR2 is SMNVEV in the germline V gene (reference sequence). CDR3 length: 13 amino acids. V lost 6 bases to trimming and J lost 0 bases, with 5 bases between them. The CDR3 DNA reads as TGTGCCAGCAGATTCACAACTAATGAAAAACTGTTTTTT. It translates to CASRFTTNEKLFF. Combining the CDR3 with reference TRBV27 and TRBJ1-4 gives the whole variable domain EAQVTQNPRYLITVTGKKLTVTCSQNMNHEYMSWYRQDPGLGLRQIYYSMNVEVTDKGDVPEGYKVSRKEKRNFPLILESPSPNQTSLYFCASRFTTNEKLFFGSGTQLSVL.

The chain uses TRBV7-3 and TRBJ2-2, with 7 bases matching TRBD2. The V segment lost 2 bases and the J segment 0 bases; nucleotides outside the gene matches: 3. The CDR3 totals 16 residues. CDR1 is SGHTA and CDR2 is FQGTGA in the germline V gene. The CDR3 sequence is CASSLRGSANTGELFF. CDR3 nucleotides: TGTGCCAGCAGCTTACGCGGGAGCGCGAACACCGGGGAGCTGTTTTTT.

This clone was picked up a small number of times. The genes are TRBV2 and TRBJ2-5, with 7 bases lining up with TRBD2. CDR3 length: 13 residues. The trim removed 6 bases at V and 4 bases at J, leaving 5 bases unmatched. Germline CDR1 SNHLY, CDR2 FYNNEI. CDR3 in DNA: TGTGCCAGCAGGCGACTAGCAGGAGAGACCCAGTACTTC. Its protein product is CASRRLAGETQYF.

Turning to this clone: The junction departs from the called germline gene at one end, perhaps through a read error. This chain connects TRBV27 to TRBJ2-3; possible D gene TRBD2, 6 bases. This CDR3 spans 15 amino acids. Germline lookup yields CDR1 MNHEY and CDR2 SMNVEV (reference sequence). The DNA for the CDR3 is TGTGCCCGCAGTTTACGCGGGGCCAGCACAGATACGCAGTATTTT. Its translation: CARSLRGASTDTQYF.

About this clone itself: A read error likely explains this, since a far larger clone differs by one base. The genes are TRBV2 and TRBJ2-4, with 8 bases matching TRBD2. The CDR3 totals 17 residues. V was clipped by 2 bases and J by 4 bases; unmatched bases: 10. Germline V gene data show CDR1 as SNHLY and CDR2 as FYNNEI. The CDR3 loop is CASSELELAAAKNIQYF. CDR3 DNA sequence: TGTGCCAGCAGTGAACTGGAACTAGCGGCAGCGAAAAACATTCAGTACTTC.

Points on this clone: With a far larger clone one base away, a read error is the likely cause. The CDR3 is CASRLALPGRDEQYF. The DNA for the CDR3 is TGCGCCAGCCGCTTGGCACTACCTGGGAGGGACGAGCAGTACTTC. This chain links TRBV5-1 with TRBJ2-7; 7 bases match TRBD2. This CDR3 spans 15 amino acids. Germline V gene sequence: CDR1 SGHRS, CDR2 YFSETQ.

J is TRBJ2-3 and V is TRBV2; D unresolved. The germline V gene has CDR1 SNHLY and CDR2 FYNNEI. Trimming shortened V by 4 bases and J by 6 bases, and 8 bases separated the two germline ends. The CDR3 is 12 residues long. CDR3 DNA sequence: TGTGCCAGCAGTGTTAGCTACGATACGCAGTATTTT. This translates into CASSVSYDTQYF.

V gene TRBV30 combines with J gene TRBJ1-1; D call uncertain. Trimming removed 4 bases at V and 1 base at J, with 10 bases between. The CDR3 is 13 amino acids. CDR1 GTSNPN and CDR2 SVGIG come from the germline V gene (reference sequence). For the CDR3, the DNA is TGTGCCTGGATGGGAGAAGGGAACACTGAAGCTTTCTTT. Protein: CAWMGEGNTEAFF.

This chain uses TRBV6-4 with TRBJ2-1; 10 nucleotides align to TRBD1. The CDR3 is 14 amino acids. Germline CDR1 and CDR2: MRHNA and SNTAGT. The J segment lost 7 bases and the V segment lost 2 bases, leaving 2 bases of the junction unmatched. CDR3 bases: TGTGCCAGCAGTGACGGACAGGGGGGGAATGAGCAGTTCTTC. Its protein product is CASSDGQGGNEQFF.

The chain couples TRBV9 to TRBJ2-3; D is perhaps TRBD2 (6 bases). V was pared by 0 bases and J by 5 bases, with 13 bases between. This CDR3 contains 15 residues. Germline CDR1 SGDLS, CDR2 YYNGEE. This CDR3 reads CASSVAEGEIDTQYF. CDR3 DNA: TGTGCCAGCAGCGTAGCGGAGGGAGAGATAGATACGCAGTATTTT.

The chain links TRBV19 to TRBJ1-1; 11 bases agree with TRBD1. CDR1 is LNHDA and CDR2 is SQIVND in the germline V gene (reference sequence). The CDR3 is made up of 15 amino acids. With V trimmed by 4 bases and J by 1 base, 2 bases remained unmatched. CDR3 sequence reads: CASSTGQGENTEAFF. CDR3 coding DNA: TGTGCCAGTAGTACGGGACAGGGGGAGAACACTGAAGCTTTCTTT.

The CDR3: CASSHHSPGQTYEQYF. CDR3 DNA sequence: TGCGCCAGCAGCCATCATTCTCCGGGACAGACCTACGAGCAGTACTTC. V and J are TRBV4-1 and TRBJ2-7; the match to TRBD1 covers 7 bases. Germline CDR1 is MGHRA and CDR2 is YSYEKL. The CDR3 is 16 amino acids. V shed 3 bases, J shed 2 bases, and the junction held 10 bases outside the gene matches.

V usage is TRBV19 and J usage is TRBJ1-5, with TRBD1 matching 9 bases. CDR3 size: 15 residues. Per germline, CDR1 LNHDA and CDR2 SQIVND (reference sequence). J was trimmed by 2 bases and V by 9 bases; bases with no gene match: 8. The CDR3 nucleotides are TGTGCCAGCACCGGGACAGGGCTTGGCAATCAGCCCCAGCATTTT. Its protein product is CASTGTGLGNQPQHF.

The chain has TRBV19 and TRBJ2-6; D is possibly TRBD1 (5 bases). The CDR3 runs to 18 residues. Deletions cut 1 base from V and 5 bases from J, with 18 bases between. Per germline, CDR1 LNHDA and CDR2 SQIVND (reference sequence). The CDR3 DNA sequence: TGTGCCAGTAGTATAGGACAGCTCTCGCCTCATTGGGCCAACGTCCTGACTTTC. Its translation: CASSIGQLSPHWANVLTF.